This T cell receptor (beta chain) stems from a study of OX40 agonist ivuxolimab in advanced cancers. In the study overall: Patients undergoing dose escalation presented with hepatocellular carcinoma, melanoma, renal cell or head and neck cancer.

Sequencing was performed with immunoSEQ multiplex PCR; in TCRdb, only in-frame clones are kept and a portion is missing. The repertoire consists of approximately 44,000 clones, with around 85% occurring once and the leading ten covering 0.38%. Looked up from germline, CDR1 is MNHEY and CDR2 is SMNVEV (reference sequence). V was pared by 3 bases and J by 5 bases, with 11 bases between. CDR3 length: 13 amino acids. The chain joins TRBV27 to TRBJ2-7, with no clear D. The specimen comprised CD4+ or CD8+ T cells sorted from blood, sampled in a trial of the OX40 agonist ivuxolimab. The TCR comes from an adult with an advanced solid tumor such as melanoma, head and neck, liver or kidney cancer. DNA for the CDR3: TGTGCCAGCAGTTTGACGGAACTCAACGAGCAGTACTTC. It codes for CASSLTELNEQYF.